The entry that follows covers one T cell receptor beta chain sequence. What it binds is unknown. The sample is drawn from a study of post-analysis software for immune sequencing data. Findings of the study overall: Batch-mates among the samples co-clustered strongly by F measure. Multiple sclerosis patients had significantly lower normalized Chao1 diversity than controls. There were a handful of TRBV segments more frequent in patients than controls, and TRBV5-6, TRBV5-1 and TRBV20-1 were among them.

This CDR3 spans 14 amino acids. Deletions cut 5 bases from V and 0 bases from J, with 8 bases between. Germline V gives CDR1 MNHNY, CDR2 SVGAGI (reference sequence). Each TCR beta cDNA library carried unique molecular identifiers. Via MiXCR, TCRdb re-called the PCR reads, giving one row per CDR3 protein. The sample includes 700,000 to 900,000 distinct CDR3 sequences, 46% of them seen just once. The source material was blood. V and J are TRBV6-6 and TRBJ1-5; tentative D call: TRBD1 (5 bases). The clonotype comes from a girl aged 5 to 17 with multiple sclerosis. CDR3 in amino acids: CASSTQGSNQPQHF. In DNA, the CDR3 is TGTGCCAGCAGTACGCAGGGTAGCAATCAGCCCCAGCATTTT.